The sample holds many counts of the clone carrying this T cell receptor beta chain. Its target is unknown. This sample is part of a study of T cells in Graves' hyperthyroidism and ophthalmopathy. Study-wide results and limits: Most clonotypes expanded in the thyroid (above 0.001) were also present in blood.

Diagnoses were made from clinical symptoms, serum measures (thyroxine and TRAb), thyroid ultrasound and orbital computed tomography. More than 8 ml fresh peripheral blood yielded the PBMCs. This CDR3 is 12 amino acids long. Trimming at V came to 5 bases and at J to 15 bases, leaving 10 bases not matched to a gene. CDR1 is SEHNR and CDR2 is FQNEAQ in the germline V gene (reference sequence). TCR beta CDR3 regions were amplified from RNA transcripts. An initial round of RT-PCR targeting the TCR CDR3 relied on the HTBI primer set. TCRdb reprocessed the multiplex PCR reads with MiXCR, giving one entry per CDR3 protein. This table has 500,000 to 550,000 distinct CDR3 sequences, around 20% appearing once.

The sample comprised blood. This receptor was taken from a man in his forties with Graves' ophthalmopathy. This chain connects TRBV7-9 to TRBJ1-5, with TRBD1 identical over 7 bases. The CDR3 spells CASSRDAGGPHF. In DNA form, the CDR3 reads TGTGCCAGCAGCCGAGACGCAGGGGGGCCGCATTTT.